This TCR beta chain stems from a study of OX40 agonist ivuxolimab in advanced cancers. Study findings and constraints: In a subset of nonresponders, normalized T-cell clonal expansion was also low. CD4+ and CD8+ blood T cells expanded clonally by week 6 at 0.1 to 3.0 mg/kg. Relative to CD4+, CD8+ T cells held more expanded clones on average.

Assay used: immunoSEQ multiplex PCR; TCRdb lists only in-frame clones, some missing. The sample lists about 36,000 clones, 74% occurring once. The germline V gene encodes CDR1 SGHRS and CDR2 YFSETQ. CDR3 size: 15 residues. The V end was cut by 5 bases, the J end by 1 base, with 13 bases between. Worth noting for this clone: The target antigen is unknown.

This sequence originates from an adult with an advanced solid tumor such as melanoma, head and neck, liver or kidney cancer. Sequencing used CD4+ or CD8+ T cells sorted from blood, obtained in a trial of the OX40 agonist ivuxolimab. The gene calls are TRBV5-1 and TRBJ2-1; D is possibly TRBD1 (5 bases). CDR3 in DNA: TGCGCCAGCAGGATAGACAGAGGATCCTACAATGAGCAGTTCTTC. Translated, it gives CASRIDRGSYNEQFF.